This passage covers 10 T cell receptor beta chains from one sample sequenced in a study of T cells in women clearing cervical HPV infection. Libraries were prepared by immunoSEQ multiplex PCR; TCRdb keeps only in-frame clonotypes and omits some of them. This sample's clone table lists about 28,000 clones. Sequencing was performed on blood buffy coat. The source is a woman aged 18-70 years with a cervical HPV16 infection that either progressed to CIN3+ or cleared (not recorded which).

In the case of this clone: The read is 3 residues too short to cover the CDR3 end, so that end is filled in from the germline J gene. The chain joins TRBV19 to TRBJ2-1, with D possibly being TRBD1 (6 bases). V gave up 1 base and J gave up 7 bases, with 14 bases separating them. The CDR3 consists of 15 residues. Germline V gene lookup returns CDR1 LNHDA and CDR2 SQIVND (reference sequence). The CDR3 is CASSIGQARGNEQFF. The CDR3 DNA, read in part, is TGTGCCAGTAGTATAGGACAGGCCCGGGGTAATGAG.

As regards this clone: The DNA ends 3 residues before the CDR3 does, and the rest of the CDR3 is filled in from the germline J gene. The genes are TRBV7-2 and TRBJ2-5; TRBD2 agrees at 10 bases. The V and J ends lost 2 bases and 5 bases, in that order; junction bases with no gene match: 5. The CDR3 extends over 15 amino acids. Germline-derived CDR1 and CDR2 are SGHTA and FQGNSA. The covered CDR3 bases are TGTGCCAGCAGCTTACTAGCGGGAGTCTCCGAGACC. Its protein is CASSLLAGVSET. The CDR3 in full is CASSLLAGVSETQYF.

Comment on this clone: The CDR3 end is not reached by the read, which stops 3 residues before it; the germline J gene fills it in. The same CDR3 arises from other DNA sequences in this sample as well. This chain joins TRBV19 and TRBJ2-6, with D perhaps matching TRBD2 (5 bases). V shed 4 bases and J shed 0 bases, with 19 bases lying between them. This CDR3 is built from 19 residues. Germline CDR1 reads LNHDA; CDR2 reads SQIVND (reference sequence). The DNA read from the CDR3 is TGTGCCAGTAGTACGGGGTCCCTAATGACCTTCTCTGGGGCCAACGTC. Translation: CASSTGSLMTFSGANV. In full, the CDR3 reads CASSTGSLMTFSGANVLTF.

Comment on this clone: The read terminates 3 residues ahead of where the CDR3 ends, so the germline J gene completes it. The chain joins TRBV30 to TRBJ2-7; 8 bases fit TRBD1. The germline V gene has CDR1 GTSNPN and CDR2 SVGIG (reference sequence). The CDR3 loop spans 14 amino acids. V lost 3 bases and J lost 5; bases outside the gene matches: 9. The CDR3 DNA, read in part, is TGTGCCTGGAGAGAGAGTTACAGGGGGAACGAG. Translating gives CAWRESYRGNE. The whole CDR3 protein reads CAWRESYRGNEQYF.

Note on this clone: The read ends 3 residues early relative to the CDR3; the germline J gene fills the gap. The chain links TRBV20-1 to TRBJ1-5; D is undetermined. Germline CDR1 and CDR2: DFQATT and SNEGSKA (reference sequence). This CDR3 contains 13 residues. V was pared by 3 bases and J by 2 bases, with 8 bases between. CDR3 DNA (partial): TGCAGTGCTAGGTCTTCCCGCAATCAGCCC. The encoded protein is CSARSSRNQP. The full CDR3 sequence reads CSARSSRNQPQHF.

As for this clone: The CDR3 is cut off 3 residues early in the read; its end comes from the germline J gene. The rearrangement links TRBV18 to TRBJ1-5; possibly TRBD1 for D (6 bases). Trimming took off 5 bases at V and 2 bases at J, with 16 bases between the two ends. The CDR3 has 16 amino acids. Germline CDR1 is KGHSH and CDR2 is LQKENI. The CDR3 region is CASSAIPGQGNQPQHF. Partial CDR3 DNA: TGTGCCAGCTCAGCTATACCGGGACAAGGCAATCAGCCC.

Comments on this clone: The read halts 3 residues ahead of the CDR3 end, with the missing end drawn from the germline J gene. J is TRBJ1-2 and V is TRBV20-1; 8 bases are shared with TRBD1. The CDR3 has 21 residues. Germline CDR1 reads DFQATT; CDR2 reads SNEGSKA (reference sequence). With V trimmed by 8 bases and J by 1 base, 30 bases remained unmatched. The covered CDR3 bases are TGCAGTACCCCCGGGACAGGAGATGGTACCCGTCCGATGAGGAGTAACTATGGC. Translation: CSTPGTGDGTRPMRSNYG. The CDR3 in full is CSTPGTGDGTRPMRSNYGYTF.

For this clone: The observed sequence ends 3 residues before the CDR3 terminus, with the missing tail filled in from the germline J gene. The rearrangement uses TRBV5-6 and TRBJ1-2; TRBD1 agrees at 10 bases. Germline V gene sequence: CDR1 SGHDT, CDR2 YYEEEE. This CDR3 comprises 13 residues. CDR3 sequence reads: CASSRDRGKSYTF. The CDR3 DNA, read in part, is TGTGCCAGCAGCCGGGACAGGGGCAAAAGC.

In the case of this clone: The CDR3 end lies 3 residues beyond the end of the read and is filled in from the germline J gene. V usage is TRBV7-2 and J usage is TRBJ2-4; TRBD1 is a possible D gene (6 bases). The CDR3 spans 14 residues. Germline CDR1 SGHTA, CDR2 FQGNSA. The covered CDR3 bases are TGTGCCAGCAGCTTAAGGGACACAACTTTCGGT. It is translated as CASSLRDTTFG. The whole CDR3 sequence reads CASSLRDTTFGQYF.

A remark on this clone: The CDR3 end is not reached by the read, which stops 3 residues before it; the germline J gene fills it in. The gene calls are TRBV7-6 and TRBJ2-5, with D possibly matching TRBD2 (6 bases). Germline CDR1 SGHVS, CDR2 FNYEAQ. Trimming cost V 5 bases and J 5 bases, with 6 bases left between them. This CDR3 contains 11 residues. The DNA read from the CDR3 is TGTGCCAGCAGCGGGGGGGAGACC. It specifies CASSGGET. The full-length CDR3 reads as CASSGGETQYF.